The text below deals with one T cell receptor beta chain. The sample originates from a study of blood T cell repertoires in COVID-19. Study in general: Sites in the United States, Italy and Spain provided acute and convalescent COVID-19 samples.

Sequenced by immunoSEQ multiplex PCR; TCRdb stores in-frame clones only, minus some. The profile shows about 110,000 clones, over 65% of them singletons. The material sequenced was peripheral blood. The TCR sequence derives from a woman of 80 years or more with acute or convalescent COVID-19.

The CDR3 sequence is CASREVRNTEAFF. CDR3 DNA: TGTGCCAGCAGAGAGGTTAGAAACACTGAAGCTTTCTTT. V is TRBV7-9 and J is TRBJ1-1; D remains unclear. The V end was cut by 6 bases, the J end by 2 bases, with 10 bases between. This CDR3 spans 13 amino acids. Looked up from germline, CDR1 is SEHNR and CDR2 is FQNEAQ (reference sequence).